A single T cell receptor (beta chain) is shown here with its context. The target antigen is unknown. This entry belongs to a study of blood T cells in healthy people across ages. Study-wide results and limits: Compared with aged donors, long-lived donors showed fewer expanded clones, suggesting selection. Diversity estimates from one million T cells were considered underestimates.

Trimming removed 0 bases from V and 5 bases from J, with 13 bases in between. CDR3 length equals 15 residues. In germline, CDR1 is MNHEY, CDR2 SMNVEV (reference sequence). Next came a second PCR, run for roughly 7 to 12 cycles, which used a sample-barcoded 5' primer along with a J-beta primer mix. TCRdb re-analysed the 5' RACE reads in MiXCR, keeping a single row per CDR3 protein. The data contain roughly 1,300,000 distinct CDR3 sequences, approximately 59% of them seen just once; the ten biggest clones take up 6.5% to 8%. This sequence was found in a man between 18 and 29 years old in good health. Sequenced sample: blood. V gene TRBV27 combines with J gene TRBJ2-5; D unclear. This chain's CDR3 is CASSLSMGPNETQYF. For the CDR3, the DNA is TGTGCCAGCAGTTTATCGATGGGTCCGAACGAGACCCAGTACTTC.